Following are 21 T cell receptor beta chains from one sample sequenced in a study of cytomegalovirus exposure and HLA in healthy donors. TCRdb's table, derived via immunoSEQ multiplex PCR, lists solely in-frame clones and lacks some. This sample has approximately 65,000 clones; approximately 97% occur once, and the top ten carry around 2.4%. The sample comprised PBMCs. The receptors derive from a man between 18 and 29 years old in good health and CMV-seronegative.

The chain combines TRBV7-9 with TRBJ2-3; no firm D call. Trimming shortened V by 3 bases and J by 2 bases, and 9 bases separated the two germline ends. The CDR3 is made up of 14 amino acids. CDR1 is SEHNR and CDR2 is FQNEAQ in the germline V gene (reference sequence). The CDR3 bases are TGTGCCAGCAGCTTCGCTGACTTCACAGATACGCAGTATTTT. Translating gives CASSFADFTDTQYF.

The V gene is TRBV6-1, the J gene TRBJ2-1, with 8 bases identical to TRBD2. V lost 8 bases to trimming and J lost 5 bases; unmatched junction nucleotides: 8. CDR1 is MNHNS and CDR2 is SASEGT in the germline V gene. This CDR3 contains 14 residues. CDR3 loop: CASERAGGHNEQFF. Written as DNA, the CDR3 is TGTGCCAGCGAGAGGGCGGGAGGTCACAATGAGCAGTTCTTC.

In nucleotides, the CDR3 is TGTGCTAGTGGTTTGGTACCTGTCTGGACAGGGGCCGAGACCCAGTACTTC. Protein product: CASGLVPVWTGAETQYF. V is TRBV12-5 and J is TRBJ2-5, with 9 bases fitting TRBD1. CDR1 and CDR2 from the germline V gene are LGHNT and FRNRAP. The length of the CDR3 is 17 residues. The ends lost 0 bases at V and 5 bases at J; junction bases unmatched: 10.

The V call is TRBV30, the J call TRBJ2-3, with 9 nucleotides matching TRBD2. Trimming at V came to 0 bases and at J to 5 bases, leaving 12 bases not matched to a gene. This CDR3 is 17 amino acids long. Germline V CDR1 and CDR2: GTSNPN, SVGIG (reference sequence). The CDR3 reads CAWSVRFAAGGGDTQYF. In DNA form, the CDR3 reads TGTGCCTGGAGTGTAAGGTTCGCTGCGGGAGGGGGAGATACGCAGTATTTT.

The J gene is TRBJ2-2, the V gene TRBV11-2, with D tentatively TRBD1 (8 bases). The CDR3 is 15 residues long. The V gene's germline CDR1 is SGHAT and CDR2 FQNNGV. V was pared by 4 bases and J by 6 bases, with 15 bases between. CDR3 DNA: TGTGCCAGCAGCTGGGGAACAGGGGGGGCCGGGGAGCTGTTTTTT. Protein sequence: CASSWGTGGAGELFF.

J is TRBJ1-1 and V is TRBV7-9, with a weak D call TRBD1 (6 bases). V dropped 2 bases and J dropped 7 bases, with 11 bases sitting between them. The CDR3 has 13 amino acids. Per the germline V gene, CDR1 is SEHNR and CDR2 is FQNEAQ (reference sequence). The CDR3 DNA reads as TGTGCCAGCAGCTTAAATTCGGACAGTGAAGCTTTCTTT. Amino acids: CASSLNSDSEAFF.

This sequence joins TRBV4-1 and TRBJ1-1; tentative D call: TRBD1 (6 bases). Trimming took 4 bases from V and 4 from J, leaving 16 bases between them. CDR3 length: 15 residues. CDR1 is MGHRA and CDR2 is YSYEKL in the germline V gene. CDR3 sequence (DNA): TGCGCCAGCAGCCCAGGGTGGGGGGGCGGCACTGAAGCTTTCTTT. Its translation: CASSPGWGGGTEAFF.

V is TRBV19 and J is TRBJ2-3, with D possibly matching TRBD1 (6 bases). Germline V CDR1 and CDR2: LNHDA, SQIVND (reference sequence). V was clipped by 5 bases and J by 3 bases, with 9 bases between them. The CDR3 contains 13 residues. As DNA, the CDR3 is TGTGCCAGTAGTCCTCAGGGGACAGATACGCAGTATTTT. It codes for CASSPQGTDTQYF.

CDR3 region: CASRQGRLNEQYF. The DNA for the CDR3 is TGTGCCAGTAGACAGGGGAGGCTGAACGAGCAGTACTTC. This chain connects TRBV6-5 to TRBJ2-7, with 8 positions matching TRBD1. CDR3 length: 13 amino acids. After removal of 9 bases from V and 5 bases from J, the junction contained 9 bases not matched to a gene. Germline CDR1 is MNHEY and CDR2 is SVGAGI.

The CDR3: CASSLAEARNTEAFF. In DNA, the CDR3 is TGTGCCAGCAGCTTAGCGGAGGCGAGGAACACTGAAGCTTTCTTT. The J gene is TRBJ1-1, the V gene TRBV7-6; D unclear. Germline loops: CDR1 SGHVS, CDR2 FNYEAQ. Trimming took off 0 bases at V and 1 base at J, with 9 bases between the two ends. The CDR3 has 15 amino acids.

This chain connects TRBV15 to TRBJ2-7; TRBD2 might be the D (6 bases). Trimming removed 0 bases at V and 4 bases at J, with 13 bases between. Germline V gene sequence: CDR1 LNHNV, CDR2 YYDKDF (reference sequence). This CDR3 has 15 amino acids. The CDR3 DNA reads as TGTGCCACCAGCAGAGAGGGTGCGGGATCGTACGAGCAGTACTTC. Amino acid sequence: CATSREGAGSYEQYF.

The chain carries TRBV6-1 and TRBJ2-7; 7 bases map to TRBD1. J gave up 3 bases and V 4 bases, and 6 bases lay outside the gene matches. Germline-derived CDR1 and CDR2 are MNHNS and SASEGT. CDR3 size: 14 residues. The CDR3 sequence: CASSGPGTDYEQYF. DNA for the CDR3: TGTGCCAGCAGTGGCCCCGGGACAGACTACGAGCAGTACTTC.

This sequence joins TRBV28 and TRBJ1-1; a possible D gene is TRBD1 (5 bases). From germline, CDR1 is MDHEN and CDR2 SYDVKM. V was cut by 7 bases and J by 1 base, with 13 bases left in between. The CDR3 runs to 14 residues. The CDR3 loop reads CASMGQGRNTEAFF. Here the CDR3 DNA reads TGTGCCAGCATGGGGCAAGGAAGGAACACTGAAGCTTTCTTT.

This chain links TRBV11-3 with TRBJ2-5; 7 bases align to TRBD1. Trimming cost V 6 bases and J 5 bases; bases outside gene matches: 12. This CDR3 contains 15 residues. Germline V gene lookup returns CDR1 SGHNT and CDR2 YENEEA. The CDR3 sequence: CASSSPGDRGETQYF. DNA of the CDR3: TGTGCCAGCAGTTCTCCTGGGGACAGAGGGGAGACCCAGTACTTC.

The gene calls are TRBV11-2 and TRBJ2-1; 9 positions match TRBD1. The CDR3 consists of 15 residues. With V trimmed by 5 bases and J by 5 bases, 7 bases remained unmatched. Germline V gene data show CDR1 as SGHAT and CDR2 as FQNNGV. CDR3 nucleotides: TGTGCCAGCAGCCTACCCGGGACAGGGCACAATGAGCAGTTCTTC. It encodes CASSLPGTGHNEQFF.

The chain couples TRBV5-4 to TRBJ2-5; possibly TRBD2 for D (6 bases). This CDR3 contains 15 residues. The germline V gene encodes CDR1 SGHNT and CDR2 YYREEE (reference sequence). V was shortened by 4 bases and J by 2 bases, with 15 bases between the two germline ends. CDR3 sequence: CASSPLVGGQETQYF. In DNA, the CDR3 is TGTGCCAGCAGCCCCCTGGTGGGGGGTCAAGAGACCCAGTACTTC.

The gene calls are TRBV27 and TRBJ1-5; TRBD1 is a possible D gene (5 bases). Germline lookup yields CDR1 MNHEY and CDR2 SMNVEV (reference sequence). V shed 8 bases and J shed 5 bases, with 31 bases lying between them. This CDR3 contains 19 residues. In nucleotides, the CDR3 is TGTGCCAGCCGACAGTTTATTATGTTATTGGTCGGGGGAGATCAGCCCCAGCATTTT. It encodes CASRQFIMLLVGGDQPQHF.

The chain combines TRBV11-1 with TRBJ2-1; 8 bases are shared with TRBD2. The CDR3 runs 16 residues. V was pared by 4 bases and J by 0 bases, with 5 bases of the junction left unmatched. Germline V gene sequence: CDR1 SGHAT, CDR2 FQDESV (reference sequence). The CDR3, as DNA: TGTGCCAGCAGCTCCCACGGGGGGGACTCCTACAATGAGCAGTTCTTC. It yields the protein CASSSHGGDSYNEQFF. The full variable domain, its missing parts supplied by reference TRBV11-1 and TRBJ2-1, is EAEVAQSPRYKITEKSQAVAFWCDPISGHATLYWYRQILGQGPELLVQFQDESVVDDSQLPKDRFSAERLKGVDSTLKIQPAELGDSAMYLCASSSHGGDSYNEQFFGPGTRLTVL.

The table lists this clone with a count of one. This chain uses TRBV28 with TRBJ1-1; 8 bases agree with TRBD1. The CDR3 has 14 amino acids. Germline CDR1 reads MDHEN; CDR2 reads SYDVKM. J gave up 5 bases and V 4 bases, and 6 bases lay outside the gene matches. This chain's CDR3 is CASSSRTGRTEAFF. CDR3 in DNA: TGTGCCAGCAGTTCCCGGACAGGGAGGACTGAAGCTTTCTTT.

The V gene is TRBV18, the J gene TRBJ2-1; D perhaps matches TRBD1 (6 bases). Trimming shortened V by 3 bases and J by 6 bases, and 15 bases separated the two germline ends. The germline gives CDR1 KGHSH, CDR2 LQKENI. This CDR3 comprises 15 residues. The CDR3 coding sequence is TGTGCCAGCTCACCCCGAGCAGGGGAGATCAATGAGCAGTTCTTC. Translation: CASSPRAGEINEQFF. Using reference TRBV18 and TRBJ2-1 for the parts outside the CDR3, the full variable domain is NAGVMQNPRHLVRRRGQEARLRCSPMKGHSHVYWYRQLPEEGLKFMVYLQKENIIDESGMPKERFSAEFPKEGPSILRIQQVVRGDSAAYFCASSPRAGEINEQFFGPGTRLTVL.

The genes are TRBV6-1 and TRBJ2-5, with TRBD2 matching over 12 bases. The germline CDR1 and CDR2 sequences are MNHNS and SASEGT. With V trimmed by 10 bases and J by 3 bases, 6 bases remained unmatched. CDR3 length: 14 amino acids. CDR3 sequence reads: CATKRLAGEETQYF. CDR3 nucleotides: TGTGCCACGAAGCGACTAGCGGGAGAAGAGACCCAGTACTTC.